The rows below give T cell receptor beta chains drawn from one sample of a study of blood T cell repertoires in COVID-19. Only in-frame clones appear in the TCRdb table, and some are missing; sequencing was by immunoSEQ multiplex PCR. The sample contains 150,000 or so clones, 65% to 90% of which appear only once. Sequences were obtained from peripheral blood. The source is a man aged 55 to 70 with acute or convalescent COVID-19. The CDR3 runs from the conserved cysteine through the conserved F or W. The D gene is left open where the match is weak. For some rows the clone size is stated as once, few or many, or as a class when expanded; others skip it.

V gene,J gene,clone size,D gene,CDR3 DNA,CDR3 protein
TRBV7-5,TRBJ1-5,NA,NA,TGTGCCAGAAGTGAAAACCCCGGGACAGGGGCACGTCAGCCCCAGCATTTT,CARSENPGTGARQPQHF
TRBV6-1,TRBJ2-1,few,NA,TGTGCCAGCAGTGAAGTCGGGGATGAGCAGTTCTTC,CASSEVGDEQFF
TRBV29-1,TRBJ1-5,once,NA,TGCAGCGTTGAATTACAGGGAGGGGGCAATCAGCCCCAGCATTTT,CSVELQGGGNQPQHF
TRBV28,TRBJ2-2,NA,NA,TGTGCCAGCAGCGAAGCTAGCGTACATACCGGGGAGCTGTTTTTT,CASSEASVHTGELFF
TRBV6-5,TRBJ1-1,NA,NA,TGTGCCAGCAGTCGAGGCGGGGGGTACTCTGAAGCTTTCTTT,CASSRGGGYSEAFF
TRBV4-1,TRBJ2-5,NA,TRBD2,TGCGCCAGCAGCCACTATAGCGGGATAGGGGAGACCCAGTACTTC,CASSHYSGIGETQYF
TRBV28,TRBJ1-6,once,TRBD1,TGTGCCAGCAGTCCCCCCACAGGGGACTCACCCCTCCACTTT,CASSPPTGDSPLHF
TRBV3-1/TRBV3-2,TRBJ2-5,NA,NA,TGTGCCAGCAGCCGCAGGGAGACCCAGTACTTC,CASSRRETQYF
TRBV11-2,TRBJ1-1,few,NA,TGTGCCAGCAGCCCCCTCGGTATGCGGGTGAGCCTGAACACTGAAGCTTTCTTT,CASSPLGMRVSLNTEAFF
TRBV6-5,TRBJ2-1,NA,NA,TGTGCCAGCAGCAACCGGGGGACGTCCTACAATGAGCAGTTCTTC,CASSNRGTSYNEQFF
TRBV4-2,TRBJ1-1,NA,NA,TGTGCCAGCAGCCCCCAGGCCCGGAACACTGAAGCTTTCTTT,CASSPQARNTEAFF
TRBV5-1,TRBJ2-7,once,NA,TGCGCCAGCAGCTTGCCGTCCCCCTACGAGCAGTACTTC,CASSLPSPYEQYF
TRBV4-1,TRBJ1-3,once,NA,TGCGCCAGCAGCCAGCCCAGGCGCACTGGAAACACCATATATTTT,CASSQPRRTGNTIYF
TRBV30,TRBJ1-4,once,TRBD1,TGTGCCTGGAGTCTAGGACAGGGGGATGAAAAACTGTTTTTT,CAWSLGQGDEKLFF
TRBV7-9,TRBJ2-5,NA,TRBD1,TGTGCCAGCAGCACCACGGACAGGGGAGTGGGGACCCAGTACTTC,CASSTTDRGVGTQYF
TRBV28,TRBJ1-5,NA,NA,TGTGCCAGCAGTTCCGCCGAGGGGAGGAATCAGCCCCAGCATTTT,CASSSAEGRNQPQHF
TRBV10-1,TRBJ2-7,NA,NA,TGCGCCAGCAGTGAGGACAGGTTTGCCCACGAGCAGTACTTC,CASSEDRFAHEQYF
TRBV4-1,TRBJ1-3,NA,NA,TGCGCCAGCAGCCAAACTAGGCGTGGAAACACCATATATTTT,CASSQTRRGNTIYF